The source of this T cell receptor (beta chain) is a study of T-cell reconstitution after alpha-beta-depleted transplantation in children. This clonotype was seen more than once but under ten times. The antigen is not known. Study-wide points: Some patients' high day-60 TCRbeta diversity was traced to surviving recipient T cells and thymic progenitors.

Unique molecular identifiers tagged the TCRbeta library. MiXCR, applied by TCRdb to the PCR reads, yields one record per CDR3 protein. Here the sample spans about a million distinct CDR3 sequences, about 31% being singletons. Source: PBMCs, mostly from graft donor cells, taken 360 days after TCRalphabeta/CD19-depleted stem cell transplant. The clonotype originates from a boy less than two years old who had a stem cell transplant for SCID, so the T cells may come from the graft donor.

In DNA form, the CDR3 reads TGCGCCAGCAGCCAAGAAGAGGTTGGGGGAATCTCTGGAAACACCATATATTTT. This codes for CASSQEEVGGISGNTIYF. The rearrangement uses TRBV4-3 and TRBJ1-3; D might be TRBD1 (5 bases). CDR1 is LGHNA and CDR2 is YSLEER in the germline V gene. Deletions cut 0 bases from V and 0 bases from J, with 15 bases between. The CDR3 spans 18 residues.